This entry lists 8 T cell receptor beta chains sequenced from one sample in a study of early T cells in non-severe SARS-CoV-2 infection. TCRdb processed the 5' RACE reads anew with MiXCR; each CDR3 protein has one entry. The sample holds about 63,000 distinct CDR3 sequences; 10% to 15% are singletons and the top ten take about 4.3%. The source material was whole blood. The receptors were gathered from an adult who was a healthcare worker with PCR-confirmed SARS-CoV-2 infection or an uninfected control (not recorded which).

The chain combines TRBV9 with TRBJ1-2; 10 nucleotides match TRBD1. The V gene end was trimmed by 3 bases and the J gene end by 3 bases; junction bases not matched to a gene: 5. Per the germline V gene, CDR1 is SGDLS and CDR2 is YYNGEE. This CDR3 is 15 amino acids long. The CDR3 nucleotides read TGTGCCAGCAGCGGACAGGGGGCGAGCGACTATGGCTACACCTTC. Encoded protein: CASSGQGASDYGYTF. Filled out from reference TRBV9 and TRBJ1-2, the complete variable domain reads DSGVTQTPKHLITATGQRVTLRCSPRSGDLSVYWYQQSLDQGLQFLIQYYNGEERAKGNILERFSAQQFPDLHSELNLSSLELGDSALYFCASSGQGASDYGYTFGSGTRLTVV.

As to this clonotype: The junction departs from germline at one end; a sequencing error may be responsible. This sequence joins TRBV7-7 and TRBJ2-7, with D unresolved. The CDR3 sequence is 13 residues long. Germline-derived CDR1 and CDR2 are SSHAT and FNYEAQ (reference sequence). The CDR3 bases are TGTGCTAGCAGCACTGACTCTATTACCGAGCAGTACTTC. It codes for CASSTDSITEQYF.

The chain links TRBV7-2 to TRBJ2-7, with 7 bases that match TRBD1. CDR1 is SGHTA, CDR2 FQGNSA, per germline. Trimming took 1 base from V and 2 from J; bases not matched to a gene: 5. The CDR3 sequence is 15 residues long. The chain's CDR3 is CASSLGAGGTYEQYF. CDR3 nucleotide sequence: TGTGCCAGCAGCTTAGGGGCAGGGGGAACCTACGAGCAGTACTTC.

This clonotype was detected ten times or more. The chain is built from TRBV10-1 and TRBJ2-2; D gene ambiguous. V was cut by 10 bases and J by 7 bases, with 16 bases left in between. Per germline, CDR1 WNHNN and CDR2 SYGVQD (reference sequence). This CDR3 is 13 amino acids long. The CDR3 coding sequence is TGCGCCACCAGAGGTACTCCCGGCGGGGAGCTGTTTTTT. Protein sequence: CATRGTPGGELFF.

This clonotype was picked up many times. The chain links TRBV7-9 to TRBJ2-3; TRBD2 matches 13 bases. The CDR3 runs 17 residues. The V and J ends lost 0 bases and 2 bases, in that order; junction bases with no gene match: 2. Per the germline V gene, CDR1 is SEHNR and CDR2 is FQNEAQ (reference sequence). Here the CDR3 DNA reads TGTGCCAGCAGCTTAGCCGGACTAGCGGGGGCCACAGATACGCAGTATTTT. This sequence encodes CASSLAGLAGATDTQYF.

This clonotype was counted many times. V is TRBV12-3 or TRBV12-4 and J is TRBJ2-3; tentative D call: TRBD2 (6 bases). CDR3 length: 16 amino acids. The V and J ends lost 7 bases and 0 bases respectively, with 17 bases between them. CDR3 loop: CASTEGGTSSTDTQYF. The CDR3 coding sequence is TGTGCCAGCACCGAGGGCGGGACTTCTAGCACAGATACGCAGTATTTT.

The rearrangement joins TRBV11-2 to TRBJ1-1; D call uncertain. The V gene lost 7 bases and the J gene lost 4 bases, with 19 bases spanning the gap. The CDR3 is made up of 15 amino acids. Germline loops: CDR1 SGHAT, CDR2 FQNNGV. CDR3 sequence reads: CASTKEAGSGTEAFF. The DNA for the CDR3 is TGTGCCAGCACCAAGGAGGCAGGAAGTGGCACTGAAGCTTTCTTT.

The chain joins TRBV29-1 to TRBJ1-5, with no clear D. This CDR3 comprises 12 residues. Per the germline V gene, CDR1 is SQVTM and CDR2 is ANQGSEA. V was cut by 5 bases and J by 1 base, with 6 bases left in between. CDR3 residues: CSVKDSNQPQHF. CDR3 in DNA: TGCAGCGTTAAGGACAGCAATCAGCCCCAGCATTTT.